Here is one TCR beta chain with its context. Its antigen is as yet unknown. The sample belongs to a study of PD-1 blockade in classical Hodgkin lymphoma. The study's findings and limits: Relapsed/refractory patients reportedly had lower baseline diversity than newly diagnosed patients.

CDR3 size: 15 residues. Trimming removed 8 bases from V and 0 bases from J, with 14 bases in between. Germline assignment: CDR1 LNHDA and CDR2 SQIVND (reference sequence). Time point indicated: newly diagnosed, previously untreated cHL patient sample. Negative magnetic selection isolated CD4+ T cells from thawed PBMCs. Peripheral samples used as comparators were newly diagnosed, untreated classical Hodgkin lymphoma PBMCs. The table came from immunoSEQ multiplex PCR; TCRdb's copy has only in-frame clones and leaves some out. The sample holds fewer than 40,000 clones, around 88% seen once. This clonotype originated in a human donor with classical Hodgkin lymphoma. The genes are TRBV19 and TRBJ2-1, with D perhaps TRBD1 or TRBD2 (6 bases each). Material: CD4+ T cells from blood. This CDR3 is CASREGGHSYNEQFF. The DNA of the CDR3 is TGTGCCAGTCGAGAGGGGGGCCACTCCTACAATGAGCAGTTCTTC.